These 5 T cell receptor beta chains share one sample of origin, sequenced in a study of T cell repertoires and Cas9 in healthy adults. This table comes from immunoSEQ multiplex PCR, and its TCRdb copy is limited to in-frame clones, with some not included. The sample contains about 20,000 clones, roughly nine tenths of which appear only once. The sequencing sample was made of CD4+ effector T cells (CD127+, CD25-, CD137-, CD154-) from PBMCs; culture status not recorded. The receptor source for this set is a human donor in good health.

The chain uses TRBV9 and TRBJ1-5; 9 nucleotides agree with TRBD1. CDR3 length: 16 amino acids. Germline CDR1 SGDLS, CDR2 YYNGEE. Losses at the gene ends were 1 base for V and 7 bases for J; bases not matched to a gene: 9. CDR3 sequence (DNA): TGTGCCAGCAGCGTAAATCCTGGCGGACAGGGGCAGCCCCAGCATTTT. It codes for CASSVNPGGQGQPQHF.

The table lists this clone with a count of one. This rearrangement joins TRBV27 to TRBJ1-2, with a possible D match to TRBD1 (5 bases). The CDR3 contains 12 residues. The germline V gene encodes CDR1 MNHEY and CDR2 SMNVEV (reference sequence). The V end lost 6 bases, the J end lost 2 bases, and 7 bases lay between the germline ends. CDR3 DNA: TGTGCCAGCAGGGGGCCCAACTATGGCTACACCTTC. Encoded protein: CASRGPNYGYTF.

V gene TRBV4-1 combines with J gene TRBJ2-1, with TRBD2 identical over 9 bases. The germline V gene has CDR1 MGHRA and CDR2 YSYEKL. Trimming cost V 4 bases and J 7 bases; bases outside gene matches: 11. The CDR3 is 16 amino acids. The CDR3 sequence is CASSPQGRGGLNEQFF. DNA of the CDR3: TGCGCCAGCAGCCCCCAGGGGCGGGGGGGCCTGAATGAGCAGTTCTTC.

J is TRBJ2-1 and V is TRBV19, with TRBD2 as a possible D gene (6 bases). V was cut by 3 bases and J by 0 bases, with 18 bases left in between. The germline V gene encodes CDR1 LNHDA and CDR2 SQIVND (reference sequence). The CDR3 is 18 residues long. The CDR3 reads CASSIVSRPGSSYNEQFF. The CDR3 nucleotides read TGTGCCAGTAGTATTGTCTCTCGTCCCGGGAGCTCCTACAATGAGCAGTTCTTC. Looking up the rest from reference TRBV19 and TRBJ2-1 gives the full variable domain: DGGITQSPKYLFRKEGQNVTLSCEQNLNHDAMYWYRQDPGQGLRLIYYSQIVNDFQKGDIAEGYSVSREKKESFPLTVTSAQKNPTAFYLCASSIVSRPGSSYNEQFFGPGTRLTVL.

This clone was seen only a few times. V usage is TRBV9 and J usage is TRBJ2-1; D may be TRBD1 (6 bases). The CDR3 loop spans 15 amino acids. V was clipped by 0 bases and J by 5 bases, with 12 bases between them. Germline values: CDR1 SGDLS, CDR2 YYNGEE. DNA of the CDR3: TGTGCCAGCAGCGTAGGAGGGACATCGGACAATGAGCAGTTCTTC. Its translation is CASSVGGTSDNEQFF.